The rows below give T cell receptor beta chains drawn from one sample of a study of blood T cells in healthy people across ages. TCRdb reanalysed the 5' RACE reads using MiXCR and keeps one entry per CDR3 protein. The sample lists about 1.1 million distinct CDR3 sequences, less than 45% occurring once. Sequenced material: blood. These receptors originate from a man younger than 35 in good health. The CDR3 runs from the conserved cysteine through the conserved F or W. A D gene is named only where the DNA matches it firmly. Only part of the rows carry a size: once, few, many, or a class if the clone is expanded.

V gene: TRBV14
clone size: once
D gene: TRBD1
J gene: TRBJ1-4
CDR3 protein: CASSQDLQGGSNEKLFF
CDR3 DNA: TGTGCCAGCAGCCAAGATCTACAGGGGGGCTCCAATGAAAAACTGTTTTTT

V gene: TRBV20-1
clone size: .
D gene: TRBD1
J gene: TRBJ1-2
CDR3 protein: CSPETGGLRGYTF
CDR3 DNA: TGCAGTCCTGAGACAGGGGGTCTTCGTGGCTACACCTTC

V gene: TRBV20-1
clone size: .
D gene: TRBD1
J gene: TRBJ2-7
CDR3 protein: CSARRDSRDEQYF
CDR3 DNA: TGCAGTGCTAGGAGGGACAGTCGAGACGAGCAGTACTTC

V gene: TRBV9
clone size: many
D gene: TRBD1
J gene: TRBJ1-1
CDR3 protein: CASSASQGYTEAFF
CDR3 DNA: TGTGCCAGCAGCGCATCACAGGGGTACACTGAAGCTTTCTTT

V gene: TRBV27
clone size: .
D gene: .
J gene: TRBJ1-5
CDR3 protein: CASSLLSGQPQHF
CDR3 DNA: TGTGCCAGCAGTTTGTTATCGGGCCAGCCCCAGCATTTT

V gene: TRBV6-1
clone size: few
D gene: .
J gene: TRBJ1-5
CDR3 protein: CASTQSNQPQHF
CDR3 DNA: TGTGCCAGCACACAGAGCAATCAGCCCCAGCATTTT

V gene: TRBV10-3
clone size: .
D gene: .
J gene: TRBJ1-5
CDR3 protein: CAISGPGRDQPQHF
CDR3 DNA: TGTGCCATCAGTGGCCCGGGCAGGGATCAGCCCCAGCATTTT

V gene: TRBV20-1
clone size: .
D gene: .
J gene: TRBJ1-5
CDR3 protein: CSASSGPSLYSNQPQHF
CDR3 DNA: TGCAGTGCTAGTTCCGGACCGTCACTTTATAGCAATCAGCCCCAGCATTTT

V gene: TRBV27
clone size: .
D gene: .
J gene: TRBJ2-6
CDR3 protein: CASSPRTASSGANVLTF
CDR3 DNA: TGTGCCAGCAGTCCGAGGACGGCTAGCTCTGGGGCCAACGTCCTGACTTTC

V gene: TRBV7-9
clone size: few
D gene: .
J gene: TRBJ2-1
CDR3 protein: CASSLEGGPNEQFF
CDR3 DNA: TGTGCCAGCAGCTTAGAGGGAGGCCCCAATGAGCAGTTCTTC

V gene: TRBV9
clone size: .
D gene: .
J gene: TRBJ2-3
CDR3 protein: CASSFQGKSTDTQYF
CDR3 DNA: TGTGCCAGCAGCTTTCAGGGGAAAAGCACAGATACGCAGTATTTT

V gene: TRBV20-1
clone size: few
D gene: .
J gene: TRBJ2-5
CDR3 protein: CSARDNFAGHGETQYF
CDR3 DNA: TGCAGTGCTAGAGATAACTTCGCCGGGCATGGCGAGACCCAGTACTTC

V gene: TRBV10-3
clone size: .
D gene: TRBD2
J gene: TRBJ2-3
CDR3 protein: CAIGGGATDTQYF
CDR3 DNA: TGTGCCATCGGCGGGGGTGCCACAGATACGCAGTATTTT

V gene: TRBV27
clone size: .
D gene: .
J gene: TRBJ2-3
CDR3 protein: CASSPVGCGGTDTQYF
CDR3 DNA: TGTGCCAGCAGCCCTGTGGGCTGTGGTGGCACAGATACGCAGTATTTT

V gene: TRBV6-1
clone size: .
D gene: .
J gene: TRBJ1-2
CDR3 protein: CASSDLTGGGIYTF
CDR3 DNA: TGTGCCAGCAGTGACTTGACAGGCGGAGGTATCTACACCTTC

V gene: TRBV6-6
clone size: .
D gene: .
J gene: TRBJ2-1
CDR3 protein: CASSWPTRDPKYNEQFF
CDR3 DNA: TGTGCCAGCAGTTGGCCCACCCGGGACCCGAAGTACAATGAGCAGTTCTTC

V gene: TRBV29-1
clone size: .
D gene: .
J gene: TRBJ1-1
CDR3 protein: CSVKENTEAFF
CDR3 DNA: TGCAGCGTTAAGGAGAACACTGAAGCTTTCTTT

V gene: TRBV29-1
clone size: .
D gene: .
J gene: TRBJ2-4
CDR3 protein: CSVSHVLQNIQYF
CDR3 DNA: TGCAGCGTGAGTCACGTGCTACAAAACATTCAGTACTTC

V gene: TRBV4-1
clone size: few
D gene: .
J gene: TRBJ2-1
CDR3 protein: CASSSEGGSYNEQFF
CDR3 DNA: TGCGCCAGCAGCTCAGAGGGGGGGTCCTACAATGAGCAGTTCTTC

V gene: TRBV12-3/TRBV12-4
clone size: few
D gene: .
J gene: TRBJ2-2
CDR3 protein: CASSQSGRTGELFF
CDR3 DNA: TGTGCCAGCAGTCAGAGCGGCAGGACCGGGGAGCTGTTTTTT

V gene: TRBV12-3/TRBV12-4
clone size: once
D gene: TRBD1
J gene: TRBJ1-5
CDR3 protein: CASSFVGTGGNSAQHF
CDR3 DNA: TGTGCCAGCAGTTTTGTGGGGACAGGGGGGAATTCGGCCCAGCATTTT

V gene: TRBV6-2/TRBV6-3
clone size: few
D gene: TRBD2
J gene: TRBJ2-7
CDR3 protein: CASSYPRDYYEQYF
CDR3 DNA: TGTGCCAGCAGTTACCCGCGGGACTACTACGAGCAGTACTTC

V gene: TRBV11-1
clone size: few
D gene: TRBD2
J gene: TRBJ2-1
CDR3 protein: CASSVGIGTSGGAKSYNEQFF
CDR3 DNA: TGTGCCAGCAGCGTGGGGATAGGGACTAGCGGGGGGGCCAAGTCCTACAATGAGCAGTTCTTC

V gene: TRBV4-1
clone size: few
D gene: TRBD1
J gene: TRBJ1-1
CDR3 protein: CASSRPGQVPTEAFF
CDR3 DNA: TGCGCCAGCAGCCGGCCAGGACAGGTGCCCACTGAAGCTTTCTTT

V gene: TRBV27
clone size: few
D gene: .
J gene: TRBJ1-1
CDR3 protein: CASSLWGGTDTEAFF
CDR3 DNA: TGTGCCAGCAGTTTATGGGGGGGCACGGACACTGAAGCTTTCTTT

V gene: TRBV4-1
clone size: .
D gene: TRBD1
J gene: TRBJ1-5
CDR3 protein: CASSQYKGAEGNQPQHF
CDR3 DNA: TGCGCCAGCAGCCAATATAAGGGGGCGGAGGGCAATCAGCCCCAGCATTTT

V gene: TRBV4-1
clone size: .
D gene: .
J gene: TRBJ1-5
CDR3 protein: CASSQVEQGSQPQHF
CDR3 DNA: TGCGCCAGCAGCCAAGTCGAACAGGGAAGTCAGCCCCAGCATTTT

V gene: TRBV7-9
clone size: .
D gene: .
J gene: TRBJ2-3
CDR3 protein: CASSSTSGARDTQYF
CDR3 DNA: TGTGCCAGCAGCTCCACCTCTGGAGCCAGAGATACGCAGTATTTT

V gene: TRBV5-5
clone size: .
D gene: TRBD1
J gene: TRBJ1-5
CDR3 protein: CASSVDRGRDQPQHF
CDR3 DNA: TGTGCCAGCAGCGTTGACAGGGGACGTGATCAGCCCCAGCATTTT

V gene: TRBV29-1
clone size: .
D gene: .
J gene: TRBJ2-3
CDR3 protein: CSVVKGRADPDTQYF
CDR3 DNA: TGCAGCGTTGTAAAGGGGCGAGCGGATCCAGATACGCAGTATTTT

V gene: TRBV7-2
clone size: .
D gene: .
J gene: TRBJ1-1
CDR3 protein: CASSLGASENTEAFF
CDR3 DNA: TGTGCCAGCAGCTTAGGGGCCAGTGAGAACACTGAAGCTTTCTTT

V gene: TRBV7-2
clone size: .
D gene: .
J gene: TRBJ1-1
CDR3 protein: CASSLGRAGVAEAFF
CDR3 DNA: TGTGCCAGCAGCTTAGGGCGGGCTGGAGTCGCTGAAGCTTTCTTT

V gene: TRBV7-9
clone size: .
D gene: .
J gene: TRBJ2-1
CDR3 protein: CASSLVLSNEQFF
CDR3 DNA: TGTGCCAGCAGCTTAGTTCTATCCAATGAGCAGTTCTTC

V gene: TRBV7-2
clone size: few
D gene: TRBD2
J gene: TRBJ2-3
CDR3 protein: CASSLGRLAGGTDTQYF
CDR3 DNA: TGTGCCAGCAGCTTGGGGAGACTAGCGGGGGGCACAGATACGCAGTATTTT

V gene: TRBV12-3/TRBV12-4
clone size: many
D gene: TRBD1
J gene: TRBJ2-7
CDR3 protein: CASSFPGQPYEQYF
CDR3 DNA: TGTGCCAGCAGTTTTCCGGGACAGCCCTACGAGCAGTACTTC

V gene: TRBV12-3/TRBV12-4
clone size: .
D gene: TRBD1
J gene: TRBJ2-1
CDR3 protein: CASRGIGGFEQFF
CDR3 DNA: TGTGCCAGCAGGGGGATAGGGGGCTTTGAGCAGTTCTTC

V gene: TRBV30
clone size: .
D gene: .
J gene: TRBJ2-3
CDR3 protein: CAWSVRGTFTDTQYF
CDR3 DNA: TGTGCCTGGAGTGTCCGAGGGACTTTCACAGATACGCAGTATTTT

V gene: TRBV12-3/TRBV12-4
clone size: .
D gene: TRBD1
J gene: TRBJ1-3
CDR3 protein: CASSSATGGGNTIYF
CDR3 DNA: TGTGCCAGCAGTTCGGCGACAGGGGGAGGAAACACCATATATTTT

V gene: TRBV7-2
clone size: .
D gene: .
J gene: TRBJ1-6
CDR3 protein: CATTSSGTPLHF
CDR3 DNA: TGTGCCACCACTAGCTCGGGAACACCCCTCCACTTT

V gene: TRBV10-3
clone size: .
D gene: .
J gene: TRBJ2-3
CDR3 protein: CAISDWRTGTPDTQYF
CDR3 DNA: TGTGCCATCAGTGATTGGAGGACGGGAACCCCAGATACGCAGTATTTT

V gene: TRBV6-1
clone size: .
D gene: .
J gene: TRBJ1-1
CDR3 protein: CASRPVLNTEAFF
CDR3 DNA: TGTGCCAGCAGACCCGTTCTTAACACTGAAGCTTTCTTT

V gene: TRBV9
clone size: .
D gene: .
J gene: TRBJ1-5
CDR3 protein: CASILLTGLSSQPQHF
CDR3 DNA: TGTGCCAGCATTTTACTAACAGGATTAAGCAGTCAGCCCCAGCATTTT

V gene: TRBV9
clone size: few
D gene: .
J gene: TRBJ2-3
CDR3 protein: CASSTELRSTDTQYF
CDR3 DNA: TGTGCCAGCAGCACCGAATTGCGTAGCACAGATACGCAGTATTTT

V gene: TRBV7-2
clone size: .
D gene: TRBD1
J gene: TRBJ2-4
CDR3 protein: CAGSLDYGQGVIKNIQYF
CDR3 DNA: TGTGCCGGCAGCTTAGATTATGGACAGGGGGTAATCAAAAACATTCAGTACTTC

V gene: TRBV6-5
clone size: few
D gene: TRBD1
J gene: TRBJ2-1
CDR3 protein: CASSQGQFSYNEQFF
CDR3 DNA: TGTGCCAGCAGTCAGGGACAGTTCTCCTACAATGAGCAGTTCTTC